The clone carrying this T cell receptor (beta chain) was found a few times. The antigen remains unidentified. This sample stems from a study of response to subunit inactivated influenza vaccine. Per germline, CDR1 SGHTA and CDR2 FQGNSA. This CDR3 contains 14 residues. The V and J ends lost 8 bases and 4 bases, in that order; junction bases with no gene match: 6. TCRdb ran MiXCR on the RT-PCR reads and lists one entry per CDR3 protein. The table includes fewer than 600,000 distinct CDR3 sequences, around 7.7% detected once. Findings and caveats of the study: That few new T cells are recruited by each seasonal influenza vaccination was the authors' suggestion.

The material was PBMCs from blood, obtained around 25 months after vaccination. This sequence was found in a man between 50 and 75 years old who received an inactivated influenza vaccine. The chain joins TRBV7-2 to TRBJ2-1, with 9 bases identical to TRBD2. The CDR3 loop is CASVSGGRYNEQFF. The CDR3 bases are TGTGCCAGCGTTAGCGGGGGCCGGTACAATGAGCAGTTCTTC.